These 11 T cell receptor beta chains were sequenced from one sample in a study of beta chain features in type 1 diabetes. cDNA synthesis used the whole RNA isolate, giving expressed TCRB sequences. TCRdb keeps only in-frame clones here, not all; method: immunoSEQ multiplex PCR. This table holds some 270,000 clones, 7.5% to 9.5% found once. The sequencing sample was made of central memory CD4+ T cells from blood. The receptors stem from a woman aged 18-35 years in good health.

The rearrangement uses TRBV2 and TRBJ2-1; 11 positions agree with TRBD2. This CDR3 has 17 residues. V lost 4 bases and J lost 8; bases outside the gene matches: 13. Germline-derived CDR1 and CDR2 are SNHLY and FYNNEI. The CDR3 loop reads CASSAIILAGEGYEQFF. The CDR3 nucleotides read TGTGCCAGCAGTGCCATAATACTAGCGGGAGAGGGTTATGAGCAGTTCTTC.

With regard to this clone: This sample includes further DNA sequences coding for the same CDR3. This chain joins TRBV29-1 and TRBJ2-5; D unresolved. Germline assignment: CDR1 SQVTM and CDR2 ANQGSEA. The CDR3 loop spans 11 amino acids. Trimming removed 4 bases from V and 5 bases from J, with 8 bases in between. As DNA, the CDR3 is TGCAGCGTTGGACCCCAGGAGACCCAGTACTTC. Translated, it gives CSVGPQETQYF.

The chain carries TRBV5-4 and TRBJ2-2; 7 bases are shared with TRBD2. This CDR3 region has 14 residues. V lost 4 bases to trimming and J lost 6 bases; unmatched junction nucleotides: 6. The germline V gene encodes CDR1 SGHNT and CDR2 YYREEE (reference sequence). In DNA, the CDR3 is TGTGCCAGCAGCCCTACTAGCGAACCCGGGGAGCTGTTTTTT. This sequence encodes CASSPTSEPGELFF.

This clone was seen repeatedly, ten times or more. The CDR3, as DNA: TGTGCCAGCAGCCCGAAGGGAACCGCAGATACGCAGTATTTT. This gives the protein CASSPKGTADTQYF. The chain links TRBV7-9 to TRBJ2-3; D unclear. Germline CDR1 and CDR2: SEHNR and FQNEAQ (reference sequence). V lost 5 bases to trimming and J lost 4 bases, with 13 bases between them. CDR3 length equals 14 residues.

This clone has more than one count but fewer than ten. The chain couples TRBV6-1 to TRBJ2-7; 12 bases are shared with TRBD1. J lost 7 bases, V lost 6 bases, and 7 bases had no gene match. The CDR3 has 14 amino acids. CDR1 MNHNS and CDR2 SASEGT come from the germline V gene. The CDR3 loop reads CASSPGTGGWEQYF. CDR3 DNA: TGTGCCAGCAGCCCCGGGACAGGGGGCTGGGAGCAGTACTTC.

This clone has more than one count but fewer than ten. The junction does not match germline at one end; this may be a read error. The chain uses TRBV5-5 and TRBJ1-2; D might be TRBD1 (5 bases). The length of the CDR3 is 17 residues. Germline V CDR1 and CDR2: SGHKS, YYEKEE (reference sequence). This chain's CDR3 is CASSQDVSGHSNYGYTF. CDR3 in DNA: TGCGCCAGCAGCCAAGATGTAAGCGGACACTCGAACTATGGCTACACCTTC. The complete variable domain, with remaining parts taken from reference TRBV5-5 and TRBJ1-2, reads DAGVTQSPTHLIKTRGQQVTLRCSPISGHKSVSWYQQVLGQGPQFIFQYYEKEERGRGNFPDRFSARQFPNYSSELNVNALLLGDSALYLCASSQDVSGHSNYGYTFGSGTRLTVV.

This clone was observed a handful of times. The chain combines TRBV5-4 with TRBJ2-3, with 8 bases matching TRBD2. V lost 4 bases, J lost 0 bases, and 16 bases stayed unmatched. The CDR3 length is 19 residues. Germline values: CDR1 SGHNT, CDR2 YYREEE (reference sequence). CDR3 region: CASSPTSLVAGTSTDTQYF. CDR3 sequence (DNA): TGTGCCAGCAGCCCAACCAGCCTAGTAGCGGGGACTAGCACAGATACGCAGTATTTT.

This chain links TRBV2 with TRBJ1-5, with 9 bases lining up with TRBD1. V was pared by 5 bases and J by 5 bases, with 1 base of the junction left unmatched. Germline V lookup: CDR1 SNHLY, CDR2 FYNNEI. This CDR3 region has 13 residues. CDR3 DNA: TGTGCCAGCAGTCGACAGGGGGATCAGCCCCAGCATTTT. This translates into CASSRQGDQPQHF.

This clone turned up a few times. The chain uses TRBV7-9 and TRBJ1-4; maybe TRBD1 (5 bases). The germline V gene has CDR1 SEHNR and CDR2 FQNEAQ (reference sequence). The CDR3 length is 15 residues. Trimming removed 1 base at V and 7 bases at J, with 13 bases between. CDR3 sequence: CASSLGRGSSEKLFF. The CDR3 DNA reads TGTGCCAGCAGCTTAGGAAGGGGTTCGAGTGAAAAACTGTTTTTT.

The chain employs TRBV19 and TRBJ2-7; D is unresolved. This CDR3 contains 16 residues. Trimming removed 6 bases from V and 1 base from J, with 19 bases in between. Germline-derived CDR1 and CDR2 are LNHDA and SQIVND (reference sequence). DNA for the CDR3: TGTGCCAGTAGACGAGCCGTGGCGGACCTATCCTACGAGCAGTACTTC. Its translation: CASRRAVADLSYEQYF.

There are a few counts of this clone. The chain couples TRBV5-1 to TRBJ2-5, with 13 bases lining up with TRBD2. CDR3 length equals 16 residues. Trimming took 2 bases from V and 1 from J; bases not matched to a gene: 2. Germline values: CDR1 SGHRS, CDR2 YFSETQ. Written as DNA, the CDR3 is TGCGCCAGCAGCTTACTAGCGGGGGGGCTCCAAGAGACCCAGTACTTC. Its translation: CASSLLAGGLQETQYF.